This T cell receptor beta chain was captured by sequencing in a study of cytomegalovirus exposure and HLA in healthy donors. The CDR3 is 13 residues long. Germline lookup yields CDR1 SGHRS and CDR2 YFSETQ. Trimming removed 3 bases from V and 6 bases from J; junction bases left unmatched: 3. In the PCR, 60 Vbeta and 13 Jbeta primers were used. TCRdb's table, derived via immunoSEQ multiplex PCR, lists solely in-frame clones and lacks some. The sample has 170,000 or so clones; approximately 82% are singletons. This sequence joins TRBV5-1 and TRBJ2-7; 10 bases are shared with TRBD1. Sequenced: PBMCs. The source of this sequence is a man aged 50-59 years in good health and CMV-seropositive. The CDR3 protein is CASSWGQGTEQYF. In DNA, the CDR3 is TGCGCCAGCAGCTGGGGACAGGGGACCGAGCAGTACTTC.